This TCR beta chain was identified during a study of T cells after yellow fever vaccination (dated by TCRdb to 2018 to 2020). Regarding the complete study: The SMART-Seq v4 Ultra Low Input RNA kit was used to prepare libraries from fractions with low cell numbers. To track T-cell clones before and after primary and booster YFV17D yellow fever vaccination, bulk TCR alpha and beta repertoires were sequenced longitudinally. Two healthy male donors, one aged 18 to 29 and one aged 30 to 40 years, made up the cohort. Blood was drawn at multiple timepoints before and after primary and secondary immunization, with bulk PBMC replicates and cell subsets isolated. The paper as a whole reports these results and caveats: Compared with the primary T-cell response, the secondary T-cell response was weaker but faster, peaking on day 5 rather than day 15. A small share of clonotypes was detected in both CD4 and CD8 compartments, with the overlap likely arising from convergent recombination. Only a couple of donors were included in the study, so the extent to which the findings can be generalized is limited. Most clones expanded after primary vaccination (almost 97% of CD4 and around 88% of CD8) were re-detected after the booster, suggesting that broad memory maintenance occurred. Computational filtering was required because FACS-sorted repertoires could contain abundant contaminating clonotypes from the bulk population.

This clonotype was seen more than once but under ten times. Its antigen is unknown. The input lacks base qualities; no much larger clone sits a single base away. TCR cDNA was synthesized by 5'RACE template switching, through which a universal primer site and unique molecular identifiers were introduced. Priming for cDNA synthesis came from both the TCR alpha and TCR beta constant segments. Two PCR steps were used to amplify libraries, with sample barcodes and sequencing adapters being added in the second step. Sequencing of the libraries was done on either Illumina HiSeq 2500 (2x100 bp) or NovaSeq (2x150 bp). Turning to the authors' computational methods: MIGEC was used to demultiplex reads and collapse the reads into UMI consensus sequences, and MiXCR was used for V(D)J alignment. Vaccine-responding clonotypes were identified with edgeR using replicate PBMC samples, with FDR below 0.01 and a log2 fold change above 5 up to day 15 being required. Bulk clonotypes were assigned CD4 or CD8 identity according to which sequenced CD4 or CD8 repertoire held them at higher abundance. In-frame beta chains were kept once TCRdb had trimmed the public reads at Q25 with fastp and called clones with MiXCR. Rows with one shared CDR3 protein collapse into an entry with the most common genes and DNA. The V and J calls come from TCRdb's annotation, not from the publication. The sample profile shows under 700,000 distinct CDR3 sequences; around 16% of them were found once. The ten largest clonotypes hold roughly 17% of the sample.

What the treatment or condition label conveys for this sample: live attenuated yellow fever vaccine strain. At every blood-draw timepoint, two biological replicates of bulk PBMCs were collected. A standard Ficoll-Paque protocol was used to isolate PBMCs from peripheral blood. RNA was extracted with TriZol from bulk PBMCs, CD4 and CD8 fractions, and dextramer-positive and dextramer-negative fractions. This TCR was recovered from a man younger than 35 who received the YFV17D yellow fever vaccine. The specimen comprised PBMCs, sampled roughly 5 days after the first yellow fever vaccination.

The CDR3 region: CANGGEGNQPQHF. The bases are TGTGCCAACGGTGGGGAAGGCAATCAGCCCCAGCATTTT. Recombination joined TRBV10-3 with TRBJ1-5; the D gene lacks a confident call. Trimming costs V 10 bases and J 2 bases, and their ends lie 12 bases apart. From a lookup of the germline V gene, CDR1 and CDR2 are ENHRY and SYGVKD. There are 13 amino acids in the CDR3, from cysteine to phenylalanine inclusive. The read is trimmed to its CDR3 DNA, 39 bases read in frame from base 1.